This entry concerns a single T cell receptor (beta chain). This entry comes from a study of cytomegalovirus exposure and HLA in healthy donors. It was with 60 Vbeta and 13 Jbeta primers that the PCR ran. Sequencing was performed with immunoSEQ multiplex PCR; in TCRdb, only in-frame clones are kept and a portion is missing. Here the sample spans around 110,000 clones, roughly 74% being singletons. Germline lookup yields CDR1 MNHNY and CDR2 SVGAGI (reference sequence). V was cut by 6 bases and J by 7 bases, with 15 bases left in between. This CDR3 contains 13 residues. Material: PBMCs. The TCR sequence derives from a woman in her twenties or thirties in good health and CMV-seronegative. V usage is TRBV6-6 and J usage is TRBJ1-2; D gene unclear. The CDR3 spells CASSTGLGGGYTF. CDR3 in DNA: TGTGCCAGCAGCACCGGGTTAGGAGGTGGCTACACCTTC.